Listed below are T cell receptor beta chains from one sample, sequenced in a study of T cells after yellow fever vaccination. TCRdb recomputed calls from the 5' RACE reads with MiXCR, one row per CDR3 protein. The sample lists hundreds of thousands of distinct CDR3 sequences, around 3.9% occurring once. Sequenced here: PBMCs, sampled on the day of the yellow fever booster vaccination. These receptors originate from a man aged 18 to 29 who received the YFV17D yellow fever vaccine. Each CDR3 is given with its conserved first and last residue. Fields, in order: D gene, J gene, clone size, V gene, CDR3 protein, CDR3 DNA. The D gene is left open where the match is weak. Only some rows state a clone size, as once, few, many or a class for expanded clones.

NA | TRBJ2-6 | few | TRBV5-1 | CASSSLDSSGANVLTF | TGCGCCAGCAGCAGCCTCGACAGCTCTGGGGCCAACGTCCTGACTTTC
NA | TRBJ1-5 | few | TRBV6-5 | CASSYNSNQPQHF | TGTGCCAGCAGTTATAATAGCAATCAGCCCCAGCATTTT
NA | TRBJ1-1 | NA | TRBV14 | CASSRHLRVNTEAFF | TGTGCCAGCAGCCGACATCTACGGGTGAACACTGAAGCTTTCTTT
TRBD1 | TRBJ2-7 | many | TRBV4-3 | CASSQGRDRVDLPYEQYF | TGCGCCAGCAGCCAAGGCCGGGACAGGGTTGATTTGCCCTACGAGCAGTACTTC
NA | TRBJ2-1 | many | TRBV7-2 | CASSLAWTRGNEQFF | TGTGCCAGCAGCTTAGCTTGGACTAGGGGGAATGAGCAGTTCTTC
NA | TRBJ1-2 | NA | TRBV28 | CASSLGGRGRNYGYTF | TGTGCCAGCAGTTTAGGCGGCAGAGGGCGGAACTATGGCTACACCTTC
TRBD1 | TRBJ1-6 | few | TRBV4-3 | CASSQDRFSGQGYSPLHF | TGCGCCAGCAGCCAAGATAGATTTTCGGGACAGGGATATTCACCCCTCCACTTT
NA | TRBJ2-3 | few | TRBV19 | CASSKWDRDTQYF | TGTGCCAGTAGTAAGTGGGATAGAGATACGCAGTATTTT
NA | TRBJ2-3 | NA | TRBV29-1 | CSVERRGTDTQYF | TGCAGCGTTGAGAGGCGGGGCACAGATACGCAGTATTTT
NA | TRBJ1-1 | few | TRBV9 | CASSVVGRGNTEAFF | TGTGCCAGCAGCGTAGTGGGCAGGGGGAACACTGAAGCTTTCTTT
NA | TRBJ1-2 | many | TRBV5-6 | CASSLMIAGSHGYTF | TGTGCCAGCAGCTTGATGATCGCGGGGAGCCATGGCTACACCTTC
NA | TRBJ2-5 | few | TRBV20-1 | CSARDQGLRETQYF | TGCAGTGCTAGAGATCAAGGTCTCCGGGAGACCCAGTACTTC
NA | TRBJ2-3 | many | TRBV5-1 | CASSFSYTDTQYF | TGCGCCAGCAGCTTCTCCTACACAGATACGCAGTATTTT
NA | TRBJ2-2 | few | TRBV24-1 | CATSEAFNSGELFF | TGTGCCACCAGTGAGGCTTTTAATTCCGGGGAGCTGTTTTTT
NA | TRBJ2-2 | many | TRBV4-3 | CASSQVALNTGELFF | TGCGCCAGCAGCCAAGTGGCCCTGAACACCGGGGAGCTGTTTTTT
TRBD2 | TRBJ2-5 | NA | TRBV30 | CAWSLEKLAGMETQYF | TGTGCCTGGAGCCTGGAAAAGCTAGCGGGGATGGAGACCCAGTACTTC
TRBD2 | TRBJ2-1 | many | TRBV4-2 | CASSQDADGGFNEQFF | TGTGCCAGCAGCCAAGATGCAGACGGGGGGTTCAATGAGCAGTTCTTC
NA | TRBJ2-7 | many | TRBV4-2 | CASSQQDGAYEQYF | TGTGCCAGCAGCCAACAGGACGGCGCCTACGAGCAGTACTTC
TRBD2 | TRBJ2-1 | many | TRBV7-9 | CASSLLAGGYNEQFF | TGTGCCAGCAGCCTACTAGCGGGGGGCTACAATGAGCAGTTCTTC
NA | TRBJ2-5 | few | TRBV7-6 | CASSLGIQTAEWFWTQYF | TGTGCCAGCAGCTTAGGGATTCAGACAGCCGAGTGGTTTTGGACCCAGTACTTC
NA | TRBJ2-7 | few | TRBV4-1 | CASSQAPGSGVTDSYEQYF | TGCGCCAGCAGCCAAGCCCCGGGCAGTGGAGTGACAGACTCCTACGAGCAGTACTTC
NA | TRBJ2-7 | many | TRBV12-3/TRBV12-4 | CASSLMRLGADEQYF | TGTGCCAGCAGTTTAATGAGACTGGGGGCGGACGAGCAGTACTTC
NA | TRBJ2-7 | many | TRBV10-3 | CATADGGYEQYF | TGTGCCACCGCGGATGGGGGCTACGAGCAGTACTTC
NA | TRBJ1-5 | many | TRBV6-2/TRBV6-3 | CASSRQDDSNQPQHF | TGTGCCAGCAGTCGACAGGACGATAGCAATCAGCCCCAGCATTTT
TRBD2 | TRBJ2-3 | many | TRBV5-5 | CASFPPKRGITDTQYF | TGTGCCAGCTTCCCGCCCAAGCGGGGAATCACAGATACGCAGTATTTT
NA | TRBJ2-5 | many | TRBV5-1 | CASSFAAEQETQYF | TGCGCCAGCAGCTTCGCGGCAGAACAAGAGACCCAGTACTTC
TRBD1 | TRBJ1-5 | NA | TRBV5-4 | CASSPNRGGQPQHF | TGTGCCAGCAGCCCAAACAGGGGTGGCCAGCCCCAGCATTTT
NA | TRBJ1-1 | few | TRBV12-3/TRBV12-4 | CASIQGWGPTEAFF | TGTGCCAGCATTCAGGGATGGGGACCAACTGAAGCTTTCTTT